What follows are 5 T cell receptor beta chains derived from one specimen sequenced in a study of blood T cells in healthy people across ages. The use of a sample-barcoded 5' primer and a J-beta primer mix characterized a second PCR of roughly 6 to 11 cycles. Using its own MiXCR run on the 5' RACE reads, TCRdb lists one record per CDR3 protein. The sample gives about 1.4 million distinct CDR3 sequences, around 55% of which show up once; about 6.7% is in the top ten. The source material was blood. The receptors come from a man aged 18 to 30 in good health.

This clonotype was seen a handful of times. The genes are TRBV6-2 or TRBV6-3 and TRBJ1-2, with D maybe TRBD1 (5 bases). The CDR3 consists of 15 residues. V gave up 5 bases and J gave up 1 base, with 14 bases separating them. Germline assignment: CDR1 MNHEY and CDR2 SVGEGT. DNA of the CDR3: TGTGCCAGCAGTAAAAACCAGGGATATAACTATGGCTACACCTTC. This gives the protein CASSKNQGYNYGYTF.

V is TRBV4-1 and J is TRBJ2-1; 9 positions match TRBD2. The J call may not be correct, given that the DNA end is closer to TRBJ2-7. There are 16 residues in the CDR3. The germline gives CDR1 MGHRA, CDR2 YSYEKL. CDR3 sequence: CASSQSGGGVGYEQYF. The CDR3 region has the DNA TGCGCCAGCAGCCAAAGTGGCGGGGGGGTTGGATATGAGCAGTACTTC.

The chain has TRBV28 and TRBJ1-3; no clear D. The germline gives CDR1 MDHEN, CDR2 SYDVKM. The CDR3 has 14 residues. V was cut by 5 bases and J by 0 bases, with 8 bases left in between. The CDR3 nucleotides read TGTGCCAGCAGTCCCACTATCTCTGGAAACACCATATATTTT. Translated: CASSPTISGNTIYF.

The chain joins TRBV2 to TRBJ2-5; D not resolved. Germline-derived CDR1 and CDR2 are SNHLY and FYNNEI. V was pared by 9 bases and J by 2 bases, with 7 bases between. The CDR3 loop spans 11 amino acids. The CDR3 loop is CARLVQETQYF. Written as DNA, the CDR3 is TGTGCCAGATTAGTTCAAGAGACCCAGTACTTC. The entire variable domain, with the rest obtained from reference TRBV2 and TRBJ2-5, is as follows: EPEVTQTPSHQVTQMGQEVILRCVPISNHLYFYWYRQILGQKVEFLVSFYNNEISEKSEIFDDQFSVERPDGSNFTLKIRSTKLEDSAMYFCARLVQETQYFGPGTRLLVL.

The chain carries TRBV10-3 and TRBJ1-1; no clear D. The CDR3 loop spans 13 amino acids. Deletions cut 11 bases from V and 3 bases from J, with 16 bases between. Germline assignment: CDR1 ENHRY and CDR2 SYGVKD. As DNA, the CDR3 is TGTGCCTTAAGATCGGGTTGGGACACTGAAGCTTTCTTT. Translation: CALRSGWDTEAFF.